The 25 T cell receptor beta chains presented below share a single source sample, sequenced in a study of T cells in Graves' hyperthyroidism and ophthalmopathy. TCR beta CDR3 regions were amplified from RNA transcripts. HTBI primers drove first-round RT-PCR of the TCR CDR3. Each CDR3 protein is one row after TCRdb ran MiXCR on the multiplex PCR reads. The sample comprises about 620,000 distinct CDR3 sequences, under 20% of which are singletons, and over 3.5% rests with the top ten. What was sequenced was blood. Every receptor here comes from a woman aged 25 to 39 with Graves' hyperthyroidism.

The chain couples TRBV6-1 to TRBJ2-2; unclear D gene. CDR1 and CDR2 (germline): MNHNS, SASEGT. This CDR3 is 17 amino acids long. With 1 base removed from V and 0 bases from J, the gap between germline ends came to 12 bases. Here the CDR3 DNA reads TGTGCCAGCAGTGAAGTGTTGGGCCCTACGAACACCGGGGAGCTGTTTTTT. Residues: CASSEVLGPTNTGELFF.

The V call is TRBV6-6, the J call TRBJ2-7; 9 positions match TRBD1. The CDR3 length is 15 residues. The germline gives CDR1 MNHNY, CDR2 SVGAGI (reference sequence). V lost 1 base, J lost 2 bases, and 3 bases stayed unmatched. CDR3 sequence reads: CASSYLDRGTYEQYF. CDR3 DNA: TGTGCCAGCAGTTACTTGGACAGGGGCACCTACGAGCAGTACTTC.

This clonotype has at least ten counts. CDR3 loop: CASGQSSEQFF. The CDR3 nucleotides are TGTGCCAGTGGACAGTCTAGTGAGCAGTTCTTC. The chain couples TRBV27 to TRBJ2-1, with D tentatively TRBD1 (6 bases). Trimming left V 9 bases short and J 9 bases short, with 12 bases between. The CDR3 is 11 residues long. Per germline, CDR1 MNHEY and CDR2 SMNVEV (reference sequence).

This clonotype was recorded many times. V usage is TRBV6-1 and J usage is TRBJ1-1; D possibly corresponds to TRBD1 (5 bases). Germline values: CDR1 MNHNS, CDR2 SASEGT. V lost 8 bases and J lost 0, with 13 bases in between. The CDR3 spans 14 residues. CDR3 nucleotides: TGTGCCAGCTGGGGGGACTCCCTGAACACTGAAGCTTTCTTT. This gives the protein CASWGDSLNTEAFF.

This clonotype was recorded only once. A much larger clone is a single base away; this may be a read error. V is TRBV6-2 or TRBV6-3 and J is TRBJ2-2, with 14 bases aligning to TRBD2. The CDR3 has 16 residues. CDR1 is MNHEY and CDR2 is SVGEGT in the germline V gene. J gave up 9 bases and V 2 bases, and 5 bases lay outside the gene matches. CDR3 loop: CASSYGLAGGTRELFF. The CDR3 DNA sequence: TGTGCCAGCAGTTACGGACTAGCGGGAGGTACCAGGGAGCTGTTTTTT.

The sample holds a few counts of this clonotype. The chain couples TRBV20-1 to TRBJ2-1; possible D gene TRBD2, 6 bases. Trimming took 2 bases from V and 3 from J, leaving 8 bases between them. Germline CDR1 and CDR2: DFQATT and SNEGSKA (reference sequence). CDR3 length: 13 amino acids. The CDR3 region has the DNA TGCAGTGCTAGACGACTAGTCTACAATGAGCAGTTCTTC. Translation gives CSARRLVYNEQFF.

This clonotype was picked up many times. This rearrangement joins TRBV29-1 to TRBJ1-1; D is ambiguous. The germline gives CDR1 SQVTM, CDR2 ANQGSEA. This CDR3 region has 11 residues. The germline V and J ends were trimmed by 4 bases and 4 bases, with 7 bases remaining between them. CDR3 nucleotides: TGCAGCGTTGTAAAGGCCACTGAAGCTTTCTTT. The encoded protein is CSVVKATEAFF. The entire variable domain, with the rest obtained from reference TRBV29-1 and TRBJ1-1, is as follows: SAVISQKPSRDICQRGTSLTIQCQVDSQVTMMFWYRQQPGQSLTLIATANQGSEATYESGFVIDKFPISRPNLTFSTLTVSNMSPEDSSIYLCSVVKATEAFFGQGTRLTVV.

CDR3 amino acids: CASSVEPFLAGSSRGTGELFF. DNA for the CDR3: TGTGCCAGCAGCGTAGAGCCCTTCCTAGCGGGATCTTCTCGAGGCACCGGGGAGCTGTTTTTT. V gene TRBV9 combines with J gene TRBJ2-2, with 9 bases matching TRBD2. Germline assignment: CDR1 SGDLS and CDR2 YYNGEE. Unmatched junction bases numbered 19, after V lost 0 bases and J lost 4 bases. This CDR3 region has 21 residues.

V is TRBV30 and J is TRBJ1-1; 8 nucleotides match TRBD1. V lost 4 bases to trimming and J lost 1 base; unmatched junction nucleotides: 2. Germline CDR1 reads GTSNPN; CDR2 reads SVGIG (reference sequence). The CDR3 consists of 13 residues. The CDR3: CAWNDRGNTEAFF. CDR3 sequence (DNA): TGTGCCTGGAATGACAGGGGGAACACTGAAGCTTTCTTT.

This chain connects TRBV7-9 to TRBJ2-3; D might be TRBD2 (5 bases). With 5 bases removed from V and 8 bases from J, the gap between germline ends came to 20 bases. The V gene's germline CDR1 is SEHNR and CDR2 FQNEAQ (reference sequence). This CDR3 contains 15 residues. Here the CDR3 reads CASSPTSAGDLTQYF. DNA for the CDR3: TGTGCCAGCAGCCCCACCTCCGCGGGCGACCTTACGCAGTATTTT.

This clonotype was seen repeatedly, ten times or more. CDR3 in DNA: TGTGCCACCAGTGATTTTAATAGCGGCCAAGAGACCCAGTACTTC. This codes for CATSDFNSGQETQYF. V is TRBV24-1 and J is TRBJ2-5, with D maybe TRBD2 (6 bases). CDR3 length: 15 residues. The germline CDR1 and CDR2 sequences are KGHDR and SFDVKD. Trimming removed 1 base at V and 1 base at J, with 9 bases between.

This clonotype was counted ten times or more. The DNA of the CDR3 is TGTGCCAGCAGTTTAGTAGGGGTTAATTCACCCCTCCACTTT. Translated, it gives CASSLVGVNSPLHF. The rearrangement joins TRBV12-3 or TRBV12-4 to TRBJ1-6; weak D call: TRBD1 (5 bases). The CDR3 is 14 amino acids. V gave up 1 base and J gave up 6 bases, with 7 bases separating them.

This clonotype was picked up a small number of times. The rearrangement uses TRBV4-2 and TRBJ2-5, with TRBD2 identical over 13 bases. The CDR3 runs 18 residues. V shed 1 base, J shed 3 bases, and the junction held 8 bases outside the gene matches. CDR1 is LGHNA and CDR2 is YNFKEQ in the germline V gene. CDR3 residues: CASSQGTSGSLSEETQYF. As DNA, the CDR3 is TGTGCCAGCAGCCAAGGGACTAGCGGGAGTCTTTCGGAAGAGACCCAGTACTTC.

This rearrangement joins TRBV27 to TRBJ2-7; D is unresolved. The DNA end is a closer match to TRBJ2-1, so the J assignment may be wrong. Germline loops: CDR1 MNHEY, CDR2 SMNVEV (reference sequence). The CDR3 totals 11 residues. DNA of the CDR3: TGTGCCACCGGGCTTCAATACGAGCAGTTCTTC. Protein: CATGLQYEQFF.

The CDR3: CASSMYGRAMVTEQFF. The CDR3 nucleotides read TGTGCCAGTAGTATGTACGGGAGGGCCATGGTTACTGAGCAGTTCTTC. The genes are TRBV19 and TRBJ2-1; 8 bases agree with TRBD2. Germline trimming cut 3 bases from V and 9 bases from J; bases unmatched to any gene: 13. Germline V gene data show CDR1 as LNHDA and CDR2 as SQIVND (reference sequence). This CDR3 region has 16 residues.

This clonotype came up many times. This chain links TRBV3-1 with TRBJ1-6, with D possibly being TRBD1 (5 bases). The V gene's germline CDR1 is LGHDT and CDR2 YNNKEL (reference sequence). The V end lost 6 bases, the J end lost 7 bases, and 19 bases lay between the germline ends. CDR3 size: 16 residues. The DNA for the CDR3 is TGTGCCAGCAGGCGGGGGGAGCTTCAAGTCAATTCACCCCTCCACTTT. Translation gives CASRRGELQVNSPLHF. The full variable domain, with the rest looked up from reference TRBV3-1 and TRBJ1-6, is DTAVSQTPKYLVTQMGNDKSIKCEQNLGHDTMYWYKQDSKKFLKIMFSYNNKELIINETVPNRFSPKSPDKAHLNLHINSLELGDSAVYFCASRRGELQVNSPLHFGNGTRLTVT.

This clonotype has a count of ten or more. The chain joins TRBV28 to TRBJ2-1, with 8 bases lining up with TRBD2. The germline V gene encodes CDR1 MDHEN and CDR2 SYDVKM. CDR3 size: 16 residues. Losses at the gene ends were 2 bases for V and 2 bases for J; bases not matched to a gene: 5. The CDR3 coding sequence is TGTGCCAGCAGTTTAAGCCTGGGACTAGCCTACAATGAGCAGTTCTTC. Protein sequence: CASSLSLGLAYNEQFF.

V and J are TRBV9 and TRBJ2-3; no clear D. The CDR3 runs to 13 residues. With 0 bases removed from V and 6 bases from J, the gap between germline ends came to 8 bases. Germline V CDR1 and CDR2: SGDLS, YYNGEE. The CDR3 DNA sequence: TGTGCCAGCAGCGTAGTTAACTCGGATACGCAGTATTTT. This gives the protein CASSVVNSDTQYF.

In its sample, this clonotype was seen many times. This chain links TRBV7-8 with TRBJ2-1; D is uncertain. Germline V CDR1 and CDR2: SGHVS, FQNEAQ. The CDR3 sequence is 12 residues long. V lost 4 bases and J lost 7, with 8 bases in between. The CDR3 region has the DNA TGTGCCAGCAGCTCGCTCCGTAATGAGCAGTTCTTC. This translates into CASSSLRNEQFF. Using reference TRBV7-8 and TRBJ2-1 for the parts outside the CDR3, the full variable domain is GAGVSQSPRYKVAKRGQDVALRCDPISGHVSLFWYQQALGQGPEFLTYFQNEAQLDKSGLPSDRFFAERPEGSVSTLKIQRTQQEDSAVYLCASSSLRNEQFFGPGTRLTVL.

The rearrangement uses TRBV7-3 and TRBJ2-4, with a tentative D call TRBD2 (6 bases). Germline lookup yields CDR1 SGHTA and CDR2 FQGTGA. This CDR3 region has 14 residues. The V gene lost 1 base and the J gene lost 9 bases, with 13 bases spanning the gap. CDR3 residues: CASSLMAGTGIQYF. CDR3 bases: TGTGCCAGCAGCTTAATGGCGGGAACGGGCATTCAGTACTTC.

Here the CDR3 reads CASRETSGSTYEQYF. The CDR3 DNA follows: TGTGCCAGCAGGGAGACTAGCGGAAGTACCTACGAGCAGTACTTC. The chain employs TRBV2 and TRBJ2-7; 9 bases fit TRBD2. V was clipped by 6 bases and J by 2 bases; unmatched bases: 8. Germline CDR1 SNHLY, CDR2 FYNNEI. This CDR3 has 15 residues. The entire variable domain, with the rest obtained from reference TRBV2 and TRBJ2-7, is as follows: EPEVTQTPSHQVTQMGQEVILRCVPISNHLYFYWYRQILGQKVEFLVSFYNNEISEKSEIFDDQFSVERPDGSNFTLKIRSTKLEDSAMYFCASRETSGSTYEQYFGPGTRLTVT.

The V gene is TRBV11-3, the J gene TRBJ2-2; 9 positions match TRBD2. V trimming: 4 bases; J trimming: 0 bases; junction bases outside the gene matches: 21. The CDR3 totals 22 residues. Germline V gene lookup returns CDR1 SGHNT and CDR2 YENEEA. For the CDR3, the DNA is TGTGCCAGCAGCTCCCGGAGGGGGCGGGAGGGCTCTCCCGCTTCGAACACCGGGGAGCTGTTTTTT. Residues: CASSSRRGREGSPASNTGELFF.

CDR3 region: CAIPGGAGDYEQYF. The CDR3 DNA reads as TGTGCCATTCCGGGGGGAGCGGGGGACTACGAGCAGTACTTC. The chain couples TRBV5-5 to TRBJ2-7, with 8 bases aligning to TRBD2. Germline lookup yields CDR1 SGHKS and CDR2 YYEKEE (reference sequence). The CDR3 has 14 amino acids. V lost 9 bases, J lost 3 bases, and 11 bases stayed unmatched. The full variable domain, completed using reference TRBV5-5 and TRBJ2-7, is DAGVTQSPTHLIKTRGQQVTLRCSPISGHKSVSWYQQVLGQGPQFIFQYYEKEERGRGNFPDRFSARQFPNYSSELNVNALLLGDSALYLCAIPGGAGDYEQYFGPGTRLTVT.

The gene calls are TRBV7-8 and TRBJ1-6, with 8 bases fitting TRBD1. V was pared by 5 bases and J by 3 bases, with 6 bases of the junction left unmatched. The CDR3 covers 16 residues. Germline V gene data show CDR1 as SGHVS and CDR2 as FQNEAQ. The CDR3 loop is CASSTPDRDYNSPLHF. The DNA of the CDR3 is TGTGCCAGCAGCACTCCGGACAGGGACTATAATTCACCCCTCCACTTT.

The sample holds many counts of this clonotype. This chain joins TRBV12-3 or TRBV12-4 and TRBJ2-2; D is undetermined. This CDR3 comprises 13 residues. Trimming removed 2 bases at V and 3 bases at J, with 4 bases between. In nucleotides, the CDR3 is TGTGCCAGCAGTTTAATTGACACCGGGGAGCTGTTTTTT. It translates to CASSLIDTGELFF.